The present entry profiles one TCR beta chain with its context. The use of a sample-barcoded 5' primer and a J-beta primer mix characterized a second PCR of about 6 to 11 cycles. TCRdb recomputed calls from the 5' RACE reads with MiXCR, one row per CDR3 protein. The sample consists of around 800,000 distinct CDR3 sequences, around two fifths of them appearing once. The entry originates in a study of blood T cells in healthy people across ages. This CDR3 has 15 amino acids. CDR1 is SGHTA, CDR2 FQGNSA, per germline. Trimming left V 1 base short and J 2 bases short, with 11 bases between. Sequences were obtained from blood. The gene calls are TRBV7-2 and TRBJ1-2; the D is unclear. The sequence came from a man between 60 and 75 years old in good health. The CDR3 loop reads CASSLETLTNYGYTF. CDR3 nucleotides: TGTGCCAGCAGCTTAGAAACACTCACCAACTATGGCTACACCTTC.